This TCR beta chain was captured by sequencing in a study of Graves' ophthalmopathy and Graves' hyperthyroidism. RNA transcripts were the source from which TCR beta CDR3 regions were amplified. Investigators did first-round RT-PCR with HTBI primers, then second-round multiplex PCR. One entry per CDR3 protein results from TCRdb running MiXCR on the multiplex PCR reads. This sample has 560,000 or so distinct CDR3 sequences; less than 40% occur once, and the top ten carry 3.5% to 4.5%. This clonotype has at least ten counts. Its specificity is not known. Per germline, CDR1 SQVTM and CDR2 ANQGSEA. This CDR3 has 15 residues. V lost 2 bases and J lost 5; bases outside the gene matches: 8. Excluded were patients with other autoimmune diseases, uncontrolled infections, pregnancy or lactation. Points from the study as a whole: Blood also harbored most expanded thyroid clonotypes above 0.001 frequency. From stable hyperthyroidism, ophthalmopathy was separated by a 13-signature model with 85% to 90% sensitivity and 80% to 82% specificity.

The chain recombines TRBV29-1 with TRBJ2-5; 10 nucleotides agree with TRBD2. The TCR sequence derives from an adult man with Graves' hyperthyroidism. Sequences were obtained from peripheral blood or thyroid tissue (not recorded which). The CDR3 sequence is CSVESSGSIGETQYF. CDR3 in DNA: TGCAGCGTTGAATCTAGCGGGAGCATCGGTGAGACCCAGTACTTC.